The 23 T cell receptor beta chains below come from one sample, sequenced in a study of early T cells in non-severe SARS-CoV-2 infection. Via MiXCR, TCRdb re-called the 5' RACE reads, giving one row per CDR3 protein. The table has about 90,000 distinct CDR3 sequences, roughly 14% seen once. The sample comprised whole blood. Receptor source: an adult who was a healthcare worker with PCR-confirmed SARS-CoV-2 infection or an uninfected control (not recorded which).

This chain uses TRBV15 with TRBJ2-7; D might be TRBD2 (6 bases). V lost 5 bases and J 3 bases, leaving 11 bases between the germline ends. The CDR3 is 13 residues long. Germline lookup yields CDR1 LNHNV and CDR2 YYDKDF (reference sequence). For the CDR3, the DNA is TGTGCCACCAGCGTAGCCGGGGGCTACGAGCAGTACTTC. This encodes CATSVAGGYEQYF.

There are a few counts of this clonotype. The V call is TRBV7-2, the J call TRBJ1-1, with 7 bases fitting TRBD1. The germline V gene has CDR1 SGHTA and CDR2 FQGNSA. The V and J ends lost 3 bases and 5 bases, in that order; junction bases with no gene match: 9. This CDR3 has 15 amino acids. The CDR3 region is CASSFSPQGVTEAFF. The CDR3 DNA sequence: TGTGCCAGCAGCTTCAGCCCCCAGGGGGTAACTGAAGCTTTCTTT.

This clonotype was picked up a small number of times. The chain joins TRBV11-3 to TRBJ2-1, with 8 bases lining up with TRBD2. V lost 5 bases and J lost 12; bases outside the gene matches: 6. This CDR3 has 12 amino acids. Germline CDR1 SGHNT, CDR2 YENEEA. In nucleotides, the CDR3 is TGTGCCAGCAGCCGGGAGGGACGGAGGCAGTTCTTC. It specifies CASSREGRRQFF. Full variable domain (remainder filled in from reference TRBV11-3 and TRBJ2-1): EAGVVQSPRYKIIEKKQPVAFWCNPISGHNTLYWYLQNLGQGPELLIRYENEEAVDDSQLPKDRFSAERLKGVDSTLKIQPAELGDSAVYLCASSREGRRQFFGPGTRLTVL.

The gene calls are TRBV30 and TRBJ1-3, with a possible D match to TRBD1 (5 bases). Per germline, CDR1 GTSNPN and CDR2 SVGIG (reference sequence). The CDR3 contains 12 residues. CDR3 amino acids: CAGGPSGNTIYF. The DNA for the CDR3 is TGTGCTGGGGGACCCTCTGGAAACACCATATATTTT. The variable domain in full, completed from reference TRBV30 and TRBJ1-3, reads SQTIHQWPATLVQPVGSPLSLECTVEGTSNPNLYWYRQAAGRGLQLLFYSVGIGQISSEVPQNLSASRPQDRQFILSSKKLLLSDSGFYLCAGGPSGNTIYFGEGSWLTVV.

The chain uses TRBV29-1 and TRBJ1-3; D call uncertain. The V and J ends lost 4 bases and 4 bases respectively, with 11 bases between them. Germline V lookup: CDR1 SQVTM, CDR2 ANQGSEA. The CDR3 covers 13 residues. CDR3 protein: CSVVVGFGNTIYF. CDR3 coding DNA: TGCAGCGTTGTAGTGGGTTTCGGAAACACCATATATTTT. The full variable domain, rest sourced from reference TRBV29-1 and TRBJ1-3, is SAVISQKPSRDICQRGTSLTIQCQVDSQVTMMFWYRQQPGQSLTLIATANQGSEATYESGFVIDKFPISRPNLTFSTLTVSNMSPEDSSIYLCSVVVGFGNTIYFGEGSWLTVV.

This clonotype was seen ten or more times. The chain carries TRBV30 and TRBJ1-2, with D tentatively TRBD1 (5 bases). CDR3 size: 8 residues. Looked up from germline, CDR1 is GTSNPN and CDR2 is SVGIG (reference sequence). CDR3 in amino acids: CAGGGLTF. The CDR3 nucleotides read TGTGCTGGCGGGGGTCTCACCTTC.

This clonotype was seen more than once but under ten times. The chain combines TRBV6-5 with TRBJ1-4, with D hard to call. V was cut by 4 bases and J by 8 bases, with 11 bases left in between. From germline, CDR1 is MNHEY and CDR2 SVGAGI. The CDR3 contains 13 residues. As DNA, the CDR3 is TGTGCCAGCAGTTTCACCTTGGGGGAAAAACTGTTTTTT. Its translation: CASSFTLGEKLFF.

The genes are TRBV3-1 and TRBJ2-4; possibly TRBD2 for D (5 bases). CDR1 is LGHDT, CDR2 YNNKEL, per germline (reference sequence). V lost 4 bases to trimming and J lost 9 bases, with 13 bases between them. CDR3 length: 13 residues. CDR3 loop: CASSLDLSGIQYF. The CDR3 nucleotides are TGTGCCAGCAGCCTAGACCTCAGCGGCATTCAGTACTTC.

The chain recombines TRBV7-2 with TRBJ2-7; the D gene could be TRBD1 or TRBD2 (6 bases each). V lost 4 bases and J lost 5, with 15 bases in between. CDR1 is SGHTA and CDR2 is FQGNSA in the germline V gene. The CDR3 spans 14 residues. The CDR3 region is CASSSPGARDEQYF. The CDR3 region has the DNA TGTGCCAGCAGCTCACCGGGGGCACGGGACGAGCAGTACTTC.

This chain joins TRBV6-1 and TRBJ2-1, with TRBD1 matching over 7 bases. The junction had 3 bases not matched to a gene; V was cut back by 8 bases and J by 5 bases. The CDR3 sequence is 12 residues long. Germline loops: CDR1 MNHNS, CDR2 SASEGT. The chain's CDR3 is CASLQGNNEQFF. DNA of the CDR3: TGTGCCAGCCTACAGGGGAACAATGAGCAGTTCTTC.

The chain uses TRBV2 and TRBJ1-2; D is unclear. Germline assignment: CDR1 SNHLY and CDR2 FYNNEI. Trimming removed 7 bases from V and 8 bases from J, with 14 bases in between. CDR3 size: 12 residues. The CDR3 here is CASNEATDGYTF. The CDR3 region has the DNA TGTGCCAGCAACGAGGCCACGGACGGCTACACCTTC.

This clonotype was seen only a few times. V gene TRBV7-9 combines with J gene TRBJ2-5; 7 bases fit TRBD2. The CDR3 loop spans 16 amino acids. Trimming at V came to 4 bases and at J to 6 bases, leaving 14 bases not matched to a gene. CDR1 and CDR2 from the germline V gene are SEHNR and FQNEAQ (reference sequence). The CDR3 DNA is TGTGCCAGCAGCTCCGGGGCGAGCGGGGCGCTTAAGACCCAGTACTTC. Translating gives CASSSGASGALKTQYF.

The genes are TRBV5-6 and TRBJ2-2, with TRBD2 as a possible D gene (5 bases). Germline V gene lookup returns CDR1 SGHDT and CDR2 YYEEEE. The CDR3 covers 15 residues. Trimming left V 3 bases short and J 6 bases short, with 15 bases between. The CDR3 DNA reads as TGTGCCAGCAGCTCCTCACCGGGGTTCGCCGGGGAGCTGTTTTTT. This encodes CASSSSPGFAGELFF.

In its sample, this clonotype was seen a few times. V is TRBV12-5 and J is TRBJ1-2; tentative D call: TRBD1 (6 bases). Germline lookup yields CDR1 LGHNT and CDR2 FRNRAP. V lost 1 base to trimming and J lost 2 bases, with 14 bases between them. The CDR3 contains 16 residues. The CDR3 DNA reads as TGTGCTAGTGGTTTGGCGGGGGCAGGGGCCAACTATGGCTACACCTTC. Translation gives CASGLAGAGANYGYTF.

This clonotype was found a few times. This chain connects TRBV20-1 to TRBJ2-2; 9 nucleotides align to TRBD2. Germline CDR1 DFQATT, CDR2 SNEGSKA (reference sequence). V gave up 3 bases and J gave up 0 bases; unmatched junction bases: 2. The CDR3 extends over 15 amino acids. CDR3 sequence: CSASSSGTNTGELFF. Written as DNA, the CDR3 is TGCAGTGCTAGTTCTAGCGGGACGAACACCGGGGAGCTGTTTTTT.

This clonotype was recorded a few times. The chain carries TRBV5-1 and TRBJ2-7; 8 positions match TRBD1. Trimming removed 3 bases from V and 0 bases from J; junction bases left unmatched: 5. This CDR3 spans 15 amino acids. Germline V CDR1 and CDR2: SGHRS, YFSETQ. CDR3 bases: TGCGCCAGCAGCTGGGACAGGCCGGACTCCTACGAGCAGTACTTC. Protein sequence: CASSWDRPDSYEQYF. Filled out from reference TRBV5-1 and TRBJ2-7, the complete variable domain reads KAGVTQTPRYLIKTRGQQVTLSCSPISGHRSVSWYQQTPGQGLQFLFEYFSETQRNKGNFPGRFSGRQFSNSRSEMNVSTLELGDSALYLCASSWDRPDSYEQYFGPGTRLTVT.

This clonotype turned up a few times. V and J are TRBV20-1 and TRBJ2-7, with 7 nucleotides matching TRBD1. There are 14 residues in the CDR3. From germline, CDR1 is DFQATT and CDR2 SNEGSKA (reference sequence). With 1 base clipped from V and 1 base from J, the junction kept 4 bases outside the gene matches. CDR3 DNA sequence: TGCAGTGCTAGAGCCAGGACAGGTTCCTACGAGCAGTACTTC. This gives the protein CSARARTGSYEQYF.

The chain joins TRBV7-9 to TRBJ1-4; D unresolved. The CDR3 length is 14 residues. Germline-derived CDR1 and CDR2 are SEHNR and FQNEAQ (reference sequence). Trimming removed 1 base from V and 8 bases from J, with 11 bases in between. The CDR3: CASSLVSLKEKLFF. The CDR3 region has the DNA TGTGCCAGCAGCTTAGTCAGCCTCAAAGAAAAACTGTTTTTT.

This chain links TRBV7-9 with TRBJ1-2, with TRBD1 identical over 9 bases. With 5 bases clipped from V and 7 bases from J, the junction kept 8 bases outside the gene matches. Germline assignment: CDR1 SEHNR and CDR2 FQNEAQ (reference sequence). CDR3 length: 14 residues. CDR3 in DNA: TGTGCCAGCAGCCGCTCGGGACAGGGACGTGGCTACACCTTC. It is translated as CASSRSGQGRGYTF.

The chain is built from TRBV7-6 and TRBJ2-5; weak D call: TRBD2 (5 bases). From germline, CDR1 is SGHVS and CDR2 FNYEAQ. V dropped 5 bases and J dropped 1 base, with 17 bases sitting between them. CDR3 length equals 16 residues. The CDR3 DNA sequence: TGTGCCAGCAGCAGAGAAAGGCTGGGGAGCCAAGAGACCCAGTACTTC. Translated, it gives CASSRERLGSQETQYF.

This clonotype showed up just a few times. The chain is built from TRBV29-1 and TRBJ2-5; D not certain. Deletions cut 7 bases from V and 2 bases from J, with 8 bases between. The CDR3 spans 11 residues. Germline CDR1 reads SQVTM; CDR2 reads ANQGSEA. The CDR3 DNA follows: TGCAGCGGGACCGAACAAGAGACCCAGTACTTC. Amino acids: CSGTEQETQYF.

This clonotype was counted a few times. The V gene is TRBV20-1, the J gene TRBJ2-1; 8 nucleotides line up with TRBD2. The CDR3 loop spans 15 amino acids. V was clipped by 0 bases and J by 6 bases; unmatched bases: 7. Germline CDR1 is DFQATT and CDR2 is SNEGSKA (reference sequence). DNA for the CDR3: TGCAGTGCTAGAGATCCGGGGGGGAGGCCCAATGAGCAGTTCTTC. It specifies CSARDPGGRPNEQFF.

The chain joins TRBV10-2 to TRBJ2-1, with 7 bases lining up with TRBD1. The germline CDR1 and CDR2 sequences are WSHSY and SAAADI. V was pared by 5 bases and J by 8 bases, with 6 bases of the junction left unmatched. The CDR3 has 13 residues. The CDR3 nucleotides are TGCGCCAGCAGTCAACAGGGGATGGATGAGCAGTTCTTC. Its translation: CASSQQGMDEQFF.